This TCR beta chain was captured by sequencing in a study of cytomegalovirus exposure and HLA in healthy donors. Whole-study context: Some 200 million T cells yielded around 100 million unique TCR beta sequences, as an earlier analysis found. In an early release, HLA-typed donors contributed tens of millions of unique TCR sequences. Study-wide results and limits: Most CMV-associated TCR beta chains were later found to appear HLA-restricted. Across all donors, roughly uniform sequencing depth was an assumption of the presence/absence analyses.

This clone was detected only a few times. Its antigen is unidentified. The CDR3 covers 14 residues. V was cut by 2 bases and J by 1 base, with 8 bases left in between. The germline gives CDR1 SGHVS, CDR2 FQNEAQ. 60 Vbeta and 13 Jbeta primers were used in PCR. Sequencing was performed with immunoSEQ multiplex PCR; in TCRdb, only in-frame clones are kept and a portion is missing. This sample has fewer than 150,000 clones, with 70% found just once. The rearrangement joins TRBV7-8 to TRBJ1-1; D uncertain. The source of this sequence is a woman in her thirties in good health and CMV-seronegative. Sequences were obtained from PBMCs. The CDR3 nucleotides read TGTGCCAGCAGCTTAACCGAGCCGAACACTGAAGCTTTCTTT. Translation gives CASSLTEPNTEAFF.